These T cell receptor beta chains were read from a single sample in a study of blood T cell repertoires in COVID-19. Data came from immunoSEQ multiplex PCR; TCRdb stores just in-frame clones and leaves some out. The sample yields about 190,000 clones, roughly 78% seen once. Sequencing used peripheral blood. Receptor source: a woman of 80 years or more with active or convalescent COVID-19. Each CDR3 is given with its conserved first and last residue. A D gene is named only where the DNA matches it firmly. Size is stated for part of the rows, as once, few or many counts, or as a class when the clone is expanded.

v_call	clone_size	j_call	d_call	cdr3_nt	cdr3_aa
TRBV6-5	NA	TRBJ1-1	NA	TGTGCCAGCAGTTACTCACGGGGCACTGAAGCTTTCTTT	CASSYSRGTEAFF
TRBV7-2	once	TRBJ2-5	TRBD2	TGTGCCAGCAGCCCAGGGACTAGCGGGGGGACATTAGTCGCCCAGTACTTC	CASSPGTSGGTLVAQYF
TRBV7-2	once	TRBJ2-7	NA	TGTGCCAGCAGCTTAGCGAGGGGGGGTGAGCAGTACTTC	CASSLARGGEQYF
TRBV12-3/TRBV12-4	NA	TRBJ1-2	NA	TGTGCCAGCAGTTTATGGGGCGCGGATGGCTACACCTTC	CASSLWGADGYTF
TRBV13	NA	TRBJ2-1	NA	TGTGCCAGCGGACAGACGTACAATGAGCAGTTCTTC	CASGQTYNEQFF
TRBV30	NA	TRBJ2-5	NA	TGTGCCTGGAGTTCGGGGGGCGCCGAGACCCAGTACTTC	CAWSSGGAETQYF
TRBV3-1/TRBV3-2	once	TRBJ2-4	TRBD1	TGTGCCAGCCAAAAGGGAGGAGGGACAGGGGGAAACATTCAGTACTTC	CASQKGGGTGGNIQYF
TRBV19	once	TRBJ2-7	NA	TGTGCCAGTAGTATTAGGAGCCCCGGGGGAAGGATTGGCGAGCAGTACTTC	CASSIRSPGGRIGEQYF
TRBV5-6	NA	TRBJ1-1	NA	TGTGCCAGCAGCCGCCGCACCGGCGGGAACACTGAAGCTTTCTTT	CASSRRTGGNTEAFF
TRBV30	NA	TRBJ1-1	NA	TGTGCCTGGAGCCCGGGAATGAACACTGAAGCTTTCTTT	CAWSPGMNTEAFF
TRBV5-5	once	TRBJ2-7	NA	TGTGCCAGCAGCTTGGGCCAGGGGTCTGGCTACGAGCAGTACTTC	CASSLGQGSGYEQYF
TRBV11-2	few	TRBJ1-5	NA	TGTGCCAGCAGCTTAGCCGGGACAACAGGTCAGCCCCAGCATTTT	CASSLAGTTGQPQHF
TRBV7-2	NA	TRBJ2-5	NA	TGTGCCAGCAGCTTACGGTCGGGGAGGGAGACCCAGTACTTC	CASSLRSGRETQYF
TRBV5-8	NA	TRBJ2-2	TRBD1	TGTGCCAGCAGCTTGCGCGGACAGGGCCGGAACACCGGGGAGCTGTTTTTT	CASSLRGQGRNTGELFF
TRBV7-2	NA	TRBJ2-3	TRBD2	TGTGCCAGCAGCTTACGGAGCGGGGGGGCCACAGATACGCAGTATTTT	CASSLRSGGATDTQYF
TRBV5-1	NA	TRBJ2-4	TRBD1	TGCGCCAGCAGCTGGACAGGGGACATTCAGTACTTC	CASSWTGDIQYF
TRBV30	few	TRBJ1-1	NA	TGTGCCTGGAGTCGGTATCCCGGGGCTGAAGCTTTCTTT	CAWSRYPGAEAFF
TRBV19	once	TRBJ2-2	NA	TGTGCCAGTAGTTCCGGTTCGGCCGGGGAGCTGTTTTTT	CASSSGSAGELFF
TRBV5-1	NA	TRBJ1-4	NA	TGCGCCAGCAGCTTGGGGACAGACGAAAAACTGTTTTTT	CASSLGTDEKLFF
TRBV11-2	NA	TRBJ2-3	TRBD1	TGTGCCAGCAGCCCGGACAGGGGGTTTGATACGCAGTATTTT	CASSPDRGFDTQYF
TRBV19	NA	TRBJ2-7	NA	TGTGCCAGTAGTATTAGGGCGGGTTACTACGAGCAGTACTTC	CASSIRAGYYEQYF
TRBV19	NA	TRBJ1-1	NA	TGTGCCGGCGGCACTGAAGCTTTCTTT	CAGGTEAFF
TRBV19	NA	TRBJ1-2	NA	TGTGCCAGAGTACGGGACAACGATAACTATGGCTACACCTTC	CARVRDNDNYGYTF
TRBV5-5	NA	TRBJ1-6	NA	TGTGCCAGCAGCCGCCTATGGGGGGTCAATTCACCCCTCCACTTT	CASSRLWGVNSPLHF
TRBV5-8	NA	TRBJ2-3	TRBD2	TGTGCCAGCAGCGCCAGACTAGCACCAGATACGCAGTATTTT	CASSARLAPDTQYF